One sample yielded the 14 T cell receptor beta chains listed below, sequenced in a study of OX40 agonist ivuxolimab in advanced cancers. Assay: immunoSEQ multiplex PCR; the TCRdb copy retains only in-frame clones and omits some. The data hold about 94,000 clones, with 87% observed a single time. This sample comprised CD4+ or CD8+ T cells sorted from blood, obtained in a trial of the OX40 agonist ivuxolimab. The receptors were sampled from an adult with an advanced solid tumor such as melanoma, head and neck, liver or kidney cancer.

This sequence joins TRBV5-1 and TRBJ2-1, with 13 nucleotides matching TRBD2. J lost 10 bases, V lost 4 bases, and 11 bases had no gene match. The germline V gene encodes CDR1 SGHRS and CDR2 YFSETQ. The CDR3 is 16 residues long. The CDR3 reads CASSVQTSGGSDEQFF. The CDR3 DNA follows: TGCGCCAGCAGCGTCCAGACTAGCGGGGGGTCCGACGAGCAGTTCTTC.

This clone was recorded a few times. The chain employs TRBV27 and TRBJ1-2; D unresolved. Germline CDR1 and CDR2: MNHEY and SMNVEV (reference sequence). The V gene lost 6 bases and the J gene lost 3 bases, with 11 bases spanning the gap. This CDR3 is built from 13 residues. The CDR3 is CASSGPGYYGYTF. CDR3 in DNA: TGTGCCAGCAGCGGGCCGGGGTACTATGGCTACACCTTC.

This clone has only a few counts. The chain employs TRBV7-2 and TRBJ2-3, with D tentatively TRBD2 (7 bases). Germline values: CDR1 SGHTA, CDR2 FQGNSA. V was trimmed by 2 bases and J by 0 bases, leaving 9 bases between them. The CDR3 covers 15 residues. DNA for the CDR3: TGTGCCAGCAGCTTACGGGGGGCCAGCACAGATACGCAGTATTTT. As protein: CASSLRGASTDTQYF.

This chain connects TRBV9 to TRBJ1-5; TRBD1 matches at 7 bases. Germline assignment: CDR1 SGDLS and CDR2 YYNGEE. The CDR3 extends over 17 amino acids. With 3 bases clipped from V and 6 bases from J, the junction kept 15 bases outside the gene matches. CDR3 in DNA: TGTGCCAGCAGCGCAGGGGGGAGTTCCCCCTTCGTTCAGCCCCAGCATTTT. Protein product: CASSAGGSSPFVQPQHF.

The CDR3 DNA reads TGCAGCGTTGAAAGGGGGGCGGCGGATGGCTACACCTTC. It translates to CSVERGAADGYTF. This chain connects TRBV29-1 to TRBJ1-2, with D perhaps matching TRBD1 (6 bases). This CDR3 has 13 amino acids. The germline CDR1 and CDR2 sequences are SQVTM and ANQGSEA. The germline V and J ends were trimmed by 2 bases and 6 bases, with 13 bases remaining between them.

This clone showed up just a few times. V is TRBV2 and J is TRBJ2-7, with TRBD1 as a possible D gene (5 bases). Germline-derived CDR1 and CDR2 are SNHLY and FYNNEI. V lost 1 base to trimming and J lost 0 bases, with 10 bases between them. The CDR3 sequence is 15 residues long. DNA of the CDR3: TGTGCCAGCAGTGAAGGGGGCTCCCACTCCTACGAGCAGTACTTC. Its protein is CASSEGGSHSYEQYF.

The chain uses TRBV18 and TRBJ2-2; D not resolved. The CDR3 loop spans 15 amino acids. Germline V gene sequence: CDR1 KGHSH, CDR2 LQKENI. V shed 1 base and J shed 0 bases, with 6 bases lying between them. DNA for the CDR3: TGTGCCAGCTCACCACAGGCCACGAACACCGGGGAGCTGTTTTTT. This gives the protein CASSPQATNTGELFF. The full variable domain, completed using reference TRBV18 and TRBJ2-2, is NAGVMQNPRHLVRRRGQEARLRCSPMKGHSHVYWYRQLPEEGLKFMVYLQKENIIDESGMPKERFSAEFPKEGPSILRIQQVVRGDSAAYFCASSPQATNTGELFFGEGSRLTVL.

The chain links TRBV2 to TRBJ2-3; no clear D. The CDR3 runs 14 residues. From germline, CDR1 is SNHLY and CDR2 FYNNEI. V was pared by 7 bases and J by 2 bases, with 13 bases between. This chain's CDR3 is CASIPGPNTDTQYF. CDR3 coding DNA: TGTGCCAGCATCCCCGGGCCGAACACAGATACGCAGTATTTT.

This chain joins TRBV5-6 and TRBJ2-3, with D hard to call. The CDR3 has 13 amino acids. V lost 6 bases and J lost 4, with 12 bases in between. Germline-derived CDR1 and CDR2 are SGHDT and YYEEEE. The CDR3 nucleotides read TGTGCCAGCAAGCCGTGGGTGGCAGATACGCAGTATTTT. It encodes CASKPWVADTQYF.

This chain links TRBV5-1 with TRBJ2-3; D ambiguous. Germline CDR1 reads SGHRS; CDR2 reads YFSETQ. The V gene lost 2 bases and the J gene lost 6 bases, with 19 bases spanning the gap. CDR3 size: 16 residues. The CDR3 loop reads CASSLDPGRSYDTQYF. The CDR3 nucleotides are TGCGCCAGCAGCTTAGATCCCGGTCGATCATACGATACGCAGTATTTT.

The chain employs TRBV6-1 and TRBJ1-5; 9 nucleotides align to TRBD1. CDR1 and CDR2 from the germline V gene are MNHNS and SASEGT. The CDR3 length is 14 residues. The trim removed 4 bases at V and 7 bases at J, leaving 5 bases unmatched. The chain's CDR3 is CASSVRDRDQPQHF. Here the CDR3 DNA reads TGTGCCAGCAGTGTACGGGACAGGGACCAGCCCCAGCATTTT.

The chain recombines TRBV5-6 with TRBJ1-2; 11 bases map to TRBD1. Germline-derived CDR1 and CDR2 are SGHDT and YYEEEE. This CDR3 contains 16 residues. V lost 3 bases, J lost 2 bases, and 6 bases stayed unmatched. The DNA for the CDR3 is TGTGCCAGCAGCTCCGGGACAGGGGGGAAAAACTATGGCTACACCTTC. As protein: CASSSGTGGKNYGYTF.

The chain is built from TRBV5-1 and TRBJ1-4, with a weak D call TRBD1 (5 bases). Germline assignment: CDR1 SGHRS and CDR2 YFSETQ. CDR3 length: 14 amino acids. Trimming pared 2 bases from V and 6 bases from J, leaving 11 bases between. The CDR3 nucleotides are TGCGCCAGCAGCTTTTTAATAGGGGATGAAAAACTGTTTTTT. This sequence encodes CASSFLIGDEKLFF.

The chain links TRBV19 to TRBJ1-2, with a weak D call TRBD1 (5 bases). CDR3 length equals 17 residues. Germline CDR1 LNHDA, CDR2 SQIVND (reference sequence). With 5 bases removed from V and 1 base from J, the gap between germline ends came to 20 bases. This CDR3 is CASSPWETERINYGYTF. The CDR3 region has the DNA TGTGCCAGTAGTCCTTGGGAGACAGAAAGGATTAACTATGGCTACACCTTC.